Listed here are 16 T cell receptor beta chains from one sample, sequenced in a study of blood T cell repertoires in COVID-19. Repertoires were generated with immunoSEQ multiplex PCR, while TCRdb's copy carries only in-frame clones and drops some. The sample consists of hundreds of thousands of clones, around 88% of them appearing once. The sequenced material came from PBMCs or T cells enriched from blood (not recorded which). Every receptor here comes from a woman between 25 and 40 years old who had recovered from COVID-19.

This sequence joins TRBV29-1 and TRBJ1-1, with 7 bases fitting TRBD1. Per the germline V gene, CDR1 is SQVTM and CDR2 is ANQGSEA. CDR3 size: 14 residues. The V segment lost 4 bases and the J segment 3 bases; nucleotides outside the gene matches: 8. The CDR3 DNA follows: TGCAGCGTTGTGGGAAACAGGGGATACACTGAAGCTTTCTTT. Translated: CSVVGNRGYTEAFF.

This chain joins TRBV5-8 and TRBJ2-7; D perhaps matches TRBD1 (5 bases). The germline V gene encodes CDR1 SGHTS and CDR2 YDEGEE. V dropped 1 base and J dropped 2 bases, with 10 bases sitting between them. There are 14 residues in the CDR3. CDR3 sequence reads: CASSLPTVTYEQYF. CDR3 nucleotides: TGTGCCAGCAGCTTGCCGACAGTGACCTACGAGCAGTACTTC.

This chain connects TRBV4-2 to TRBJ2-2, with 10 bases fitting TRBD2. With 4 bases clipped from V and 1 base from J, the junction kept 6 bases outside the gene matches. Germline values: CDR1 LGHNA, CDR2 YNFKEQ. The length of the CDR3 is 17 residues. Written as DNA, the CDR3 is TGTGCCAGCAGCCTCGGACTAGCGGAAATGAACACCGGGGAGCTGTTTTTT. Translated, it gives CASSLGLAEMNTGELFF.

The genes are TRBV6-5 and TRBJ2-7; the match to TRBD1 covers 8 bases. CDR1 and CDR2 from the germline V gene are MNHEY and SVGAGI. V shed 0 bases, J shed 4 bases, and the junction held 8 bases outside the gene matches. This CDR3 spans 16 amino acids. As DNA, the CDR3 is TGTGCCAGCAGTTACTCTAGGACAGGGTTTCGGTACGAGCAGTACTTC. Translation gives CASSYSRTGFRYEQYF.

Only one count was recorded for this clone. V and J are TRBV5-3 and TRBJ1-2, with 9 positions matching TRBD1. TRBV5-3 is flagged as an ORF with uncertain function. Losses at the gene ends were 4 bases for V and 4 bases for J; bases not matched to a gene: 11. This CDR3 region has 16 residues. CDR3 in amino acids: CARSAYRGRTRYGYTF. The CDR3 DNA follows: TGTGCCAGAAGCGCCTACAGGGGGCGTACCCGCTATGGCTACACCTTC.

About this clone itself: An end of the junction differs from the germline gene, which may be a read error. The chain is built from TRBV18 and TRBJ2-1, with 9 bases matching TRBD1. The CDR3 totals 12 residues. Germline V CDR1 and CDR2: KGHSH, LQKENI. CDR3 residues: CASSPRTGQGIF. CDR3 coding DNA: TGTGCCAGCTCACCAAGAACAGGACAGGGGATCTTC.

This chain uses TRBV19 with TRBJ2-5; tentatively, D is TRBD2 (6 bases). The last part of the DNA fits TRBJ2-7 better; the J call may be wrong. This CDR3 has 12 amino acids. Germline CDR1 LNHDA, CDR2 SQIVND (reference sequence). CDR3 loop: CASSIGGSEQYF. DNA for the CDR3: TGTGCCAGTAGTATTGGAGGGTCCGAGCAGTACTTC.

The CDR3 nucleotides are TGTGCCAGCAGTCCGCGCTCTAGGAGCTCCTACAATGAGCAGTTCTTC. It specifies CASSPRSRSSYNEQFF. The rearrangement links TRBV28 to TRBJ2-1; D gene uncertain. The CDR3 is 16 residues long. Trimming took off 5 bases at V and 0 bases at J, with 14 bases between the two ends. CDR1 MDHEN and CDR2 SYDVKM come from the germline V gene. The full variable domain, in which reference TRBV28 and TRBJ2-1 provide the parts outside the CDR3, is DVKVTQSSRYLVKRTGEKVFLECVQDMDHENMFWYRQDPGLGLRLIYFSYDVKMKEKGDIPEGYSVSREKKERFSLILESASTNQTSMYLCASSPRSRSSYNEQFFGPGTRLTVL.

This clone was observed a single time. The chain links TRBV7-3 to TRBJ2-1, with 9 positions matching TRBD1. This CDR3 region has 16 residues. V shed 5 bases and J 15 bases; nucleotides not matched to a gene: 20. Germline V gene lookup returns CDR1 SGHTA and CDR2 FQGTGA. The CDR3 DNA sequence: TGTGCCAGCAGCAAACTGGACAGGGGAGGTTTCAATATGAGGTTCTTC. It is translated as CASSKLDRGGFNMRFF.

This chain connects TRBV5-1 to TRBJ2-1, with D uncertain. The CDR3 runs to 17 residues. Between the trimmed V and J ends, which lost 0 bases and 0 bases, there was a span of 13 bases. CDR1 SGHRS and CDR2 YFSETQ come from the germline V gene. The CDR3 is CASSLALASNSYNEQFF. CDR3 coding DNA: TGCGCCAGCAGCTTGGCCTTGGCCTCGAACTCCTACAATGAGCAGTTCTTC.

The genes are TRBV6-2 or TRBV6-3 and TRBJ2-1; possibly TRBD2 for D (5 bases). This CDR3 comprises 16 residues. Germline CDR1 and CDR2: MNHEY and SVGEGT. Trimming removed 0 bases at V and 6 bases at J, with 15 bases between. CDR3 sequence reads: CASSYSPSTGSNEQFF. In DNA form, the CDR3 reads TGTGCCAGCAGTTACTCCCCTAGCACCGGGTCCAATGAGCAGTTCTTC.

The rearrangement joins TRBV2 to TRBJ1-2, with D perhaps TRBD1 (5 bases). The CDR3 runs to 12 residues. Per the germline V gene, CDR1 is SNHLY and CDR2 is FYNNEI. Trimming took 7 bases from V and 4 from J, leaving 10 bases between them. CDR3 protein: CASKGQAYGYTF. CDR3 nucleotide sequence: TGTGCCAGCAAGGGGCAGGCCTATGGCTACACCTTC.

This sequence joins TRBV9 and TRBJ1-4; D gene unclear. CDR1 is SGDLS, CDR2 YYNGEE, per germline. CDR3 length: 14 amino acids. The germline V and J ends were trimmed by 0 bases and 3 bases, with 6 bases remaining between them. CDR3 region: CASSVGGPNEKLFF. As DNA, the CDR3 is TGTGCCAGCAGCGTAGGAGGTCCTAATGAAAAACTGTTTTTT. Full variable domain (rest looked up from reference TRBV9 and TRBJ1-4): DSGVTQTPKHLITATGQRVTLRCSPRSGDLSVYWYQQSLDQGLQFLIQYYNGEERAKGNILERFSAQQFPDLHSELNLSSLELGDSALYFCASSVGGPNEKLFFGSGTQLSVL.

V usage is TRBV19 and J usage is TRBJ1-2, with TRBD1 identical over 7 bases. J lost 2 bases, V lost 7 bases, and 7 bases had no gene match. The V gene's germline CDR1 is LNHDA and CDR2 SQIVND (reference sequence). This CDR3 comprises 14 residues. CDR3: CASKIQGSNYGYTF. The CDR3 region has the DNA TGTGCCAGTAAAATACAGGGGTCAAACTATGGCTACACCTTC.

This chain links TRBV7-6 with TRBJ2-3; D gene unclear. The CDR3 covers 16 residues. Deletions cut 5 bases from V and 0 bases from J, with 15 bases between. The germline CDR1 and CDR2 sequences are SGHVS and FNYEAQ. The CDR3 region is CASSRRRSPSTDTQYF. For the CDR3, the DNA is TGTGCCAGCAGCCGCCGACGGAGCCCAAGCACAGATACGCAGTATTTT.

The chain couples TRBV3-1 (or the pseudogene TRBV3-2) to TRBJ1-1; TRBD1 might be the D (6 bases). Germline V lookup: CDR1 LGHDT, CDR2 YNNKEL (reference sequence). The CDR3 has 16 residues. V dropped 1 base and J dropped 4 bases, with 16 bases sitting between them. CDR3 residues: CASSQALAGESTEAFF. Written as DNA, the CDR3 is TGTGCCAGCAGCCAAGCCCTAGCAGGGGAGAGCACTGAAGCTTTCTTT.